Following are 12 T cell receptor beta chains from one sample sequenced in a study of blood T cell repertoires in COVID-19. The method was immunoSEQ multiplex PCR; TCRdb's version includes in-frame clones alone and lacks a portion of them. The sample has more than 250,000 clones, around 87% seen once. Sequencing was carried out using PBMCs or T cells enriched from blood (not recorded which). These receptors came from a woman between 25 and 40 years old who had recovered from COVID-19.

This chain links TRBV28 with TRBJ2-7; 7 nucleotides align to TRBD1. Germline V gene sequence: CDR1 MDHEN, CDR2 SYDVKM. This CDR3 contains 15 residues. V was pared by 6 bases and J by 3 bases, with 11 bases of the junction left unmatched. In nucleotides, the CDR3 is TGTGCCAGCAGGCCGACAGGGAAGAACCACTACGAGCAGTACTTC. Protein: CASRPTGKNHYEQYF.

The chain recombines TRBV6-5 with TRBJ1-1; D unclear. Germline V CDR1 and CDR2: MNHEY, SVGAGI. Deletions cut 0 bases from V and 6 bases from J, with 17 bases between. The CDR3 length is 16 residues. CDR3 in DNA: TGTGCCAGCAGTTACTCGACGTCAGGTGCGTCTCCTGAAGCTTTCTTT. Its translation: CASSYSTSGASPEAFF.

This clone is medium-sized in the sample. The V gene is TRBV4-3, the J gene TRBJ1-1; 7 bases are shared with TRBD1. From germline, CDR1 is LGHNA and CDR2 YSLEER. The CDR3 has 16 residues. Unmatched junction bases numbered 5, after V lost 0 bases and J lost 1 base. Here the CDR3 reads CASSQDPAGGNTEAFF. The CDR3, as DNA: TGCGCCAGCAGCCAAGATCCGGCAGGGGGGAACACTGAAGCTTTCTTT.

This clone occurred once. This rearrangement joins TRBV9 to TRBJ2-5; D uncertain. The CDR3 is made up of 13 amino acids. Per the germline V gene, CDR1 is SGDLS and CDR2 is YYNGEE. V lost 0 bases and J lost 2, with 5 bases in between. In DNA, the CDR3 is TGTGCCAGCAGCGTAGCCAGACAAGAGACCCAGTACTTC. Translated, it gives CASSVARQETQYF.

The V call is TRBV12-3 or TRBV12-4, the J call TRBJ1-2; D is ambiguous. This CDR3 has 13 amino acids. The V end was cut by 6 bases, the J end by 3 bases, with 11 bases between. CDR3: CASSPWRHYGYTF. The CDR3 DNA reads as TGTGCCAGCAGCCCGTGGAGGCACTATGGCTACACCTTC.

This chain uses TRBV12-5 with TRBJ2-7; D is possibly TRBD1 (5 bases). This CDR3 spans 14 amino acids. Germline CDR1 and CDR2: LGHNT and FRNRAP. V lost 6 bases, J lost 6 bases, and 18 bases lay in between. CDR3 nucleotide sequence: TGTGCTAGTGGCTCGGGTTTCCAAAGGGGCGAGCAGTACTTC. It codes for CASGSGFQRGEQYF.

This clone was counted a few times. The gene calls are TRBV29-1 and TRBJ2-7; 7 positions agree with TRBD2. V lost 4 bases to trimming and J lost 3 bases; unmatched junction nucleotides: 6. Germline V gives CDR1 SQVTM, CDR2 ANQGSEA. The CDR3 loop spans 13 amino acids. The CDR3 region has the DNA TGCAGCGTTGTTGCGGGGGATCGCTACGAGCAGTACTTC. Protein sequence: CSVVAGDRYEQYF.

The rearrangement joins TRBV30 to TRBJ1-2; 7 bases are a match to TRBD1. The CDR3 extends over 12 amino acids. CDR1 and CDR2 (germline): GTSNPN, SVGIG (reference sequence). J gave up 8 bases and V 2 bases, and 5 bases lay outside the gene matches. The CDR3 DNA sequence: TGTGCCTGGAGTTCAGGGGGACGAGGCTACACCTTC. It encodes CAWSSGGRGYTF. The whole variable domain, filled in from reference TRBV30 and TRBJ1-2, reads SQTIHQWPATLVQPVGSPLSLECTVEGTSNPNLYWYRQAAGRGLQLLFYSVGIGQISSEVPQNLSASRPQDRQFILSSKKLLLSDSGFYLCAWSSGGRGYTFGSGTRLTVV.

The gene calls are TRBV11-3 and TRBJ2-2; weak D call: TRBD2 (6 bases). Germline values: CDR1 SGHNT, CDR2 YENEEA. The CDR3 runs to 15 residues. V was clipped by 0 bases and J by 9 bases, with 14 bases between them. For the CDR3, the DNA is TGTGCCAGCAGCTTAGAGGGGGGTGGTGGCCGGGAGCTGTTTTTT. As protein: CASSLEGGGGRELFF.

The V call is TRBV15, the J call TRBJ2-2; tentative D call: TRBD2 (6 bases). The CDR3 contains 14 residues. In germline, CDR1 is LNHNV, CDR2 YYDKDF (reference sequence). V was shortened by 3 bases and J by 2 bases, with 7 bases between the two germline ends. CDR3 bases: TGTGCCACCAGCAGGGACTATAACACCGGGGAGCTGTTTTTT. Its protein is CATSRDYNTGELFF.

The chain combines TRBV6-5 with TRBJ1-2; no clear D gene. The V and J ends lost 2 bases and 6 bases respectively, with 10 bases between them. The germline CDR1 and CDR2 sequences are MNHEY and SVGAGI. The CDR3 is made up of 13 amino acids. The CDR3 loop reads CASSYRPGNGYTF. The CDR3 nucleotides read TGTGCCAGCAGTTACCGGCCCGGGAATGGCTACACCTTC.

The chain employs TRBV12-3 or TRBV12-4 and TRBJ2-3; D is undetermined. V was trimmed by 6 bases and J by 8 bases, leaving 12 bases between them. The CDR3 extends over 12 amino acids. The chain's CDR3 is CASSPGGGTQYF. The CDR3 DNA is TGTGCCAGCAGCCCCGGTGGTGGTACGCAGTATTTT.